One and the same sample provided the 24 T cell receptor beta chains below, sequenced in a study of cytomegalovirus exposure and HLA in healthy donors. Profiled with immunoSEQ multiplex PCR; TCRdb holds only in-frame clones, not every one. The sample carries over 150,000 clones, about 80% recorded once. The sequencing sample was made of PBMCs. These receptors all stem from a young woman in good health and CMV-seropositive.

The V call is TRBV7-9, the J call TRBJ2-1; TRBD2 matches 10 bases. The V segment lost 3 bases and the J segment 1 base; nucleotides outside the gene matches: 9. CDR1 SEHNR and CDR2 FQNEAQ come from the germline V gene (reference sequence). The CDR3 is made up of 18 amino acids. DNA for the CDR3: TGTGCCAGCAGCTTTCAAGGACTAGCGGTTATATCCTACAATGAGCAGTTCTTC. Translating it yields CASSFQGLAVISYNEQFF.

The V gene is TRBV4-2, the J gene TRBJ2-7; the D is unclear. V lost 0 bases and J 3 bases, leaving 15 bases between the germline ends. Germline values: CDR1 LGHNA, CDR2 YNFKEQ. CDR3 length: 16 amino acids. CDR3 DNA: TGTGCCAGCAGCCAAGAGGGCACCACCAACTTCTACGAGCAGTACTTC. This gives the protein CASSQEGTTNFYEQYF.

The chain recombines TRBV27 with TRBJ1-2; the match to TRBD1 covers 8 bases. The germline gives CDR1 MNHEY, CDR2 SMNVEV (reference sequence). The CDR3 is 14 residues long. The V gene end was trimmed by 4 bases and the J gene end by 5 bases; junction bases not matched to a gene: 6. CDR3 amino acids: CASSSGTGAYGYTF. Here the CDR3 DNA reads TGTGCCAGCAGTTCGGGGACAGGCGCATATGGCTACACCTTC.

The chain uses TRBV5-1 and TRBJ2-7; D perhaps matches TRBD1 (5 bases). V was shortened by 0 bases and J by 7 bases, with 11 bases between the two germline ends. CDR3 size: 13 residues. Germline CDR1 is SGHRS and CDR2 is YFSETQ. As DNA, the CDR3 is TGCGCCAGCAGCTTGGGGGGCACCCTGGAGCAGTACTTC. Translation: CASSLGGTLEQYF.

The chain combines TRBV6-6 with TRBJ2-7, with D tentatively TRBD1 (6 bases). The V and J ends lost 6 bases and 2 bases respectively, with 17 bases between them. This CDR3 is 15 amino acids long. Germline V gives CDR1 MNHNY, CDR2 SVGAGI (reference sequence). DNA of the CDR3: TGTGCCAGCAGACCCGTCCGGGACACACCCTACGAGCAGTACTTC. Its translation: CASRPVRDTPYEQYF.

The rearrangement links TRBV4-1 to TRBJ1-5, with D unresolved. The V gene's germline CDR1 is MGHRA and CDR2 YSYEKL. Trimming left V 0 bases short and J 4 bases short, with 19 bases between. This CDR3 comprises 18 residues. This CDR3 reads CASSQDGGSAQLNQPQHF. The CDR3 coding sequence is TGCGCCAGCAGCCAAGATGGAGGTTCGGCACAGCTAAATCAGCCCCAGCATTTT.

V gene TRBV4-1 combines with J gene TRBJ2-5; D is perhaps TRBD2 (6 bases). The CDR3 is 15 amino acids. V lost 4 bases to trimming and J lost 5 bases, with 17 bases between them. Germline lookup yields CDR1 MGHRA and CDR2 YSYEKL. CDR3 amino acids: CASSPRSGGVETQYF. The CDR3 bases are TGCGCCAGCAGCCCCCGATCGGGCGGGGTGGAGACCCAGTACTTC.

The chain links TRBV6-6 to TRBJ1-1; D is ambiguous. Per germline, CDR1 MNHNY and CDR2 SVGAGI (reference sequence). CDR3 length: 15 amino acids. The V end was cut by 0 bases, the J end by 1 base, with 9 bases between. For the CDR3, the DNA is TGTGCCAGCAGTTACTCGACACGAACGAACACTGAAGCTTTCTTT. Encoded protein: CASSYSTRTNTEAFF.

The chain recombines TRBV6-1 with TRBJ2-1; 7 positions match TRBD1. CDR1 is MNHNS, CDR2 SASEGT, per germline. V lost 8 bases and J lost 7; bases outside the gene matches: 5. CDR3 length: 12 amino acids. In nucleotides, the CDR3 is TGTGCCAGCCTAGGGGGCTTGAATGAGCAGTTCTTC. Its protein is CASLGGLNEQFF.

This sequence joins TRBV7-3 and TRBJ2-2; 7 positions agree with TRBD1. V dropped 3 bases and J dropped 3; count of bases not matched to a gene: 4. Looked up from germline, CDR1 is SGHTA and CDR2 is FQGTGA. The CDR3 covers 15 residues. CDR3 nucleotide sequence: TGTGCCAGCAGCTTGGACAGGATTTACACCGGGGAGCTGTTTTTT. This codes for CASSLDRIYTGELFF.

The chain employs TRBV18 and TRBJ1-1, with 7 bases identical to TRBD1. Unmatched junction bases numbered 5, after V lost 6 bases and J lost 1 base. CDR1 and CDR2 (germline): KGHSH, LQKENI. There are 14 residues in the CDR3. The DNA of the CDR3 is TGTGCCAGCTCCCCGGGACAGCCGAACACTGAAGCTTTCTTT. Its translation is CASSPGQPNTEAFF.

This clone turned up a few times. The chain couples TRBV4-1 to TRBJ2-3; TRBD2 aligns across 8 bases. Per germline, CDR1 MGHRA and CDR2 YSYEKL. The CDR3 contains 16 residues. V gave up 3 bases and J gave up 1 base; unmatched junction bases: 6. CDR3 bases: TGCGCCAGCAGCCAGTCGGGGGGGCTGGGCACAGATACGCAGTATTTT. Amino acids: CASSQSGGLGTDTQYF.

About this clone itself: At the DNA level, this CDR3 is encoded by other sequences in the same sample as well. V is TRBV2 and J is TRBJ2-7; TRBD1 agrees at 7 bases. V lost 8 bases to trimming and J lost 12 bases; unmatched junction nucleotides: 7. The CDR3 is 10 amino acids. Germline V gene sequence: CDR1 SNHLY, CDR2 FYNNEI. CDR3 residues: CASSRDRRYF. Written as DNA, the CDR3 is TGTGCCAGCTCCCGGGACAGACGGTACTTC.

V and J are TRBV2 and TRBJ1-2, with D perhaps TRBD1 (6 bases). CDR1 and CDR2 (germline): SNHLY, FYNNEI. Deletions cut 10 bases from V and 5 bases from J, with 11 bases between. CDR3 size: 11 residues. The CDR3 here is CATTGQYGYTF. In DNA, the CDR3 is TGTGCCACCACAGGGCAGTATGGCTACACCTTC.

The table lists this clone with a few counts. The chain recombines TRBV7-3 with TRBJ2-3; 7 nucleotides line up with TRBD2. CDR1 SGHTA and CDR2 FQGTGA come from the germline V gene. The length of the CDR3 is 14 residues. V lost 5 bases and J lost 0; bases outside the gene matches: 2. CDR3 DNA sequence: TGTGCCAGCAGCCAGCGGGGTAGCACAGATACGCAGTATTTT. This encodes CASSQRGSTDTQYF.

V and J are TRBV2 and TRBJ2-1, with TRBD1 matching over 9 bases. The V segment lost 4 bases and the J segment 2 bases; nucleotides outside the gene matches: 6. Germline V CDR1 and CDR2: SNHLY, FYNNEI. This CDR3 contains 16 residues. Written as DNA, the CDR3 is TGTGCCAGCAGTGGAGGGACAGGGCTGCCCTACAATGAGCAGTTCTTC. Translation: CASSGGTGLPYNEQFF.

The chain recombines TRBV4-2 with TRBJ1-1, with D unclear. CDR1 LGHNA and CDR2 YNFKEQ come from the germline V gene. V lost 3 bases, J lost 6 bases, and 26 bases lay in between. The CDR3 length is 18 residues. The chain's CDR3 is CASSQRMWAVPTGSEAFF. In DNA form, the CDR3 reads TGTGCCAGCAGCCAGCGGATGTGGGCAGTCCCCACGGGGTCTGAAGCTTTCTTT.

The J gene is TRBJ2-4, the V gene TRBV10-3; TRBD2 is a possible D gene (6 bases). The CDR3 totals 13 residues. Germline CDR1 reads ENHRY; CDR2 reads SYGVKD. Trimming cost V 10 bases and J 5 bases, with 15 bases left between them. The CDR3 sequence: CATSGTGENIQYF. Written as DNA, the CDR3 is TGTGCCACCTCCGGGACGGGGGAAAACATTCAGTACTTC.

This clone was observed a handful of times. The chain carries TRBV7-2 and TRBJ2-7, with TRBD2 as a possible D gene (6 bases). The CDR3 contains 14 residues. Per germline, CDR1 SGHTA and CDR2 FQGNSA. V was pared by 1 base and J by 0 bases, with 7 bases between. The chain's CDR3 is CASSLGDFSYEQYF. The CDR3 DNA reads TGTGCCAGCAGCTTAGGGGACTTCTCCTACGAGCAGTACTTC.

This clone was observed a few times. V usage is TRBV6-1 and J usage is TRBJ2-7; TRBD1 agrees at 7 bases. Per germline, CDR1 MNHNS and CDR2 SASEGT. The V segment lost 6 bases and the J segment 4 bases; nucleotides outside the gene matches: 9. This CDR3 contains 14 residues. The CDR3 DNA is TGTGCCAGCAGCTCCACAGGGGCGAATTACGAGCAGTACTTC. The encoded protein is CASSSTGANYEQYF.

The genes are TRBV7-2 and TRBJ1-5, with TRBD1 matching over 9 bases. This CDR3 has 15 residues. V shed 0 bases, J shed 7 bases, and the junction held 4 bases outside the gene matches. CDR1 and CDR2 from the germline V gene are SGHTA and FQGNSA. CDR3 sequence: CASSLATGGIQPQHF. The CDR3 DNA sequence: TGTGCCAGCAGCTTAGCAACAGGGGGCATCCAGCCCCAGCATTTT.

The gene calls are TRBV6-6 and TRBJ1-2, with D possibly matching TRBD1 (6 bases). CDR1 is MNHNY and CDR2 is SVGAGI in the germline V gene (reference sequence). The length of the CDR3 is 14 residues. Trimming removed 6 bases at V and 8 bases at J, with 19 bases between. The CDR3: CASSPPGGARGYTF. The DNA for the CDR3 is TGTGCCAGCAGCCCGCCGGGGGGGGCGAGGGGCTACACCTTC.

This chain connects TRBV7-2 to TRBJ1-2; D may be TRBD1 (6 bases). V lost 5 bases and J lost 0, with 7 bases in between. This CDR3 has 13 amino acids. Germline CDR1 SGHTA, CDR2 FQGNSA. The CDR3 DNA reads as TGTGCCAGCAGCCACAGGGCTAACTATGGCTACACCTTC. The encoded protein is CASSHRANYGYTF.

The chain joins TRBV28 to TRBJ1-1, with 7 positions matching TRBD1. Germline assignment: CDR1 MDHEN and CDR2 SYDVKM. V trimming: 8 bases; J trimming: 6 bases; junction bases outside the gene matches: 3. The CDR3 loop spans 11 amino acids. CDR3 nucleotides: TGTGCCAGCGTAGGGACAGCTGAAGCTTTCTTT. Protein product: CASVGTAEAFF.